What follows are 30 T cell receptor beta chains derived from one specimen sequenced in a study of T cells after yellow fever vaccination. TCRdb re-called the 5' RACE reads with MiXCR, one entry per CDR3 protein. The sample contains some 300,000 distinct CDR3 sequences, approximately 11% of which appear only once. The sample here was CD4+ T cells sorted from PBMCs, taken 45 days after the yellow fever booster vaccination. The receptor set was obtained from a man aged 18 to 30 who received the YFV17D yellow fever vaccine.

This clonotype was detected many times. V gene TRBV4-3 combines with J gene TRBJ2-2; 12 nucleotides agree with TRBD1. The length of the CDR3 is 16 residues. V trimming: 4 bases; J trimming: 6 bases; junction bases outside the gene matches: 6. The germline V gene encodes CDR1 LGHNA and CDR2 YSLEER. The DNA for the CDR3 is TGCGCCAGCAGCCTATTCCGGGACAGGGGGCCCGGGGAGCTGTTTTTT. It translates to CASSLFRDRGPGELFF.

This clonotype showed up just a few times. The chain is built from TRBV28 and TRBJ2-1, with D perhaps matching TRBD2 (5 bases). In germline, CDR1 is MDHEN, CDR2 SYDVKM. V shed 7 bases and J shed 10 bases, with 17 bases lying between them. The CDR3 extends over 13 amino acids. As DNA, the CDR3 is TGTGCCAGCAAGGCTGGAGGTCTGGGGGAGCAGTTCTTC. Translation gives CASKAGGLGEQFF.

This clonotype showed up just a few times. V gene TRBV18 combines with J gene TRBJ1-1, with D hard to call. The CDR3 has 16 residues. Germline CDR1 and CDR2: KGHSH and LQKENI. Trimming took off 3 bases at V and 0 bases at J, with 14 bases between the two ends. The CDR3 bases are TGTGCCAGCTCACCCACGTCGGGAGTAATGAACACTGAAGCTTTCTTT. It codes for CASSPTSGVMNTEAFF. Drawing the rest from reference TRBV18 and TRBJ1-1, the complete variable domain is NAGVMQNPRHLVRRRGQEARLRCSPMKGHSHVYWYRQLPEEGLKFMVYLQKENIIDESGMPKERFSAEFPKEGPSILRIQQVVRGDSAAYFCASSPTSGVMNTEAFFGQGTRLTVV.

This clonotype came up many times. The chain has TRBV5-1 and TRBJ1-1; a possible D gene is TRBD1 (6 bases). This CDR3 region has 14 residues. CDR1 SGHRS and CDR2 YFSETQ come from the germline V gene. V was clipped by 1 base and J by 0 bases, with 7 bases between them. In DNA, the CDR3 is TGCGCCAGCAGCTTGACAGGGATGAACACTGAAGCTTTCTTT. Its translation: CASSLTGMNTEAFF.

This clonotype was seen at least ten times. V usage is TRBV19 and J usage is TRBJ2-3; D gene uncertain. Germline CDR1 LNHDA, CDR2 SQIVND (reference sequence). V was trimmed by 3 bases and J by 0 bases, leaving 10 bases between them. The CDR3 has 15 amino acids. The CDR3 loop reads CASSIQATSTDTQYF. DNA of the CDR3: TGTGCCAGTAGTATCCAGGCGACTAGCACAGATACGCAGTATTTT.

This clonotype was detected a few times. This chain links TRBV12-3 or TRBV12-4 with TRBJ1-1; D may be TRBD1 (6 bases). The CDR3 extends over 14 amino acids. Trimming took off 5 bases at V and 4 bases at J, with 14 bases between the two ends. This chain's CDR3 is CASSQIRGATEAFF. For the CDR3, the DNA is TGTGCCAGCAGTCAAATCCGGGGGGCCACTGAAGCTTTCTTT.

There are many counts of this clonotype. The chain links TRBV5-1 to TRBJ1-1; a possible D gene is TRBD1 (6 bases). CDR1 is SGHRS, CDR2 YFSETQ, per germline. This CDR3 has 14 amino acids. Trimming took 0 bases from V and 3 from J, leaving 9 bases between them. The DNA for the CDR3 is TGCGCCAGCAGCTTGGACAGGGCAGACACTGAAGCTTTCTTT. Residues: CASSLDRADTEAFF.

The rearrangement joins TRBV20-1 to TRBJ2-2; no clear D. Germline V gives CDR1 DFQATT, CDR2 SNEGSKA (reference sequence). Trimming shortened V by 5 bases and J by 1 base, and 11 bases separated the two germline ends. The CDR3 length is 14 residues. CDR3 protein: CSAVLLQNTGELFF. CDR3 sequence (DNA): TGCAGTGCTGTACTATTACAGAACACCGGGGAGCTGTTTTTT.

V gene TRBV27 combines with J gene TRBJ2-7; D could derive from TRBD1 or TRBD2 (6 bases each). Germline assignment: CDR1 MNHEY and CDR2 SMNVEV (reference sequence). The germline V and J ends were trimmed by 10 bases and 0 bases, with 13 bases remaining between them. This CDR3 has 13 residues. This CDR3 reads CATGGLSSYEQYF. CDR3 nucleotide sequence: TGTGCCACTGGGGGGCTTAGCTCCTACGAGCAGTACTTC.

The sample holds many counts of this clonotype. V usage is TRBV6-2 or TRBV6-3 and J usage is TRBJ1-5; D may be TRBD1 (5 bases). The CDR3 consists of 12 residues. Germline values: CDR1 MNHEY, CDR2 SVGEGT. Trimming stripped 6 bases from V and 5 bases from J, with 8 bases between. The CDR3 bases are TGTGCCAGCAGCCCAGGGTATCAGCCCCAGCATTTT. Translated, it gives CASSPGYQPQHF.

This clonotype was seen ten or more times. V is TRBV6-6 and J is TRBJ2-7, with 11 bases matching TRBD1. In germline, CDR1 is MNHNY, CDR2 SVGAGI (reference sequence). V gave up 5 bases and J gave up 2 bases; unmatched junction bases: 5. The CDR3 length is 15 residues. CDR3 residues: CASSIEGQGAYEQYF. In DNA form, the CDR3 reads TGTGCCAGCAGTATAGAGGGACAGGGGGCCTACGAGCAGTACTTC.

This chain uses TRBV5-1 with TRBJ1-1; D may be TRBD1 (6 bases). This CDR3 comprises 15 residues. Germline V gene lookup returns CDR1 SGHRS and CDR2 YFSETQ. The ends were cut back, 2 bases at V and 5 bases at J, with 16 bases in the middle. The CDR3: CASSFHRDPVTEAFF. DNA for the CDR3: TGCGCCAGCAGCTTCCACAGGGACCCAGTGACTGAAGCTTTCTTT.

This clonotype was observed at least ten times. The chain is built from TRBV28 and TRBJ1-4; TRBD1 is a possible D gene (6 bases). CDR1 is MDHEN and CDR2 is SYDVKM in the germline V gene. V shed 4 bases and J shed 5 bases, with 17 bases lying between them. CDR3 length equals 16 residues. The CDR3 bases are TGTGCCAGCAGTTCTCCGGGGATGGGGGCGAATGAAAAACTGTTTTTT. It translates to CASSSPGMGANEKLFF.

The V call is TRBV9, the J call TRBJ2-5; D remains unclear. This CDR3 has 14 amino acids. CDR1 SGDLS and CDR2 YYNGEE come from the germline V gene. V was pared by 3 bases and J by 4 bases, with 13 bases between. The CDR3: CASSEAPRAETQYF. In DNA form, the CDR3 reads TGTGCCAGCAGCGAGGCCCCCCGAGCAGAGACCCAGTACTTC.

A few counts support this clonotype. The gene calls are TRBV24-1 and TRBJ2-1, with a tentative D call TRBD2 (6 bases). Germline V gene data show CDR1 as KGHDR and CDR2 as SFDVKD. There are 17 residues in the CDR3. Trimming removed 0 bases at V and 5 bases at J, with 16 bases between. The chain's CDR3 is CATSDLTPGRGDNEQFF. The CDR3 region has the DNA TGTGCCACCAGTGATTTGACTCCAGGGCGGGGAGACAATGAGCAGTTCTTC.

This clonotype was seen a handful of times. J is TRBJ2-5 and V is TRBV7-2; 7 bases map to TRBD2. Germline V CDR1 and CDR2: SGHTA, FQGNSA. Trimming took 3 bases from V and 0 from J; bases not matched to a gene: 7. This CDR3 region has 16 residues. The CDR3 bases are TGTGCCAGCAGCTTGGCGGTCGGGGGGTACCAAGAGACCCAGTACTTC. This gives the protein CASSLAVGGYQETQYF.

This clonotype appeared many times. The gene calls are TRBV12-3 or TRBV12-4 and TRBJ1-3, with no clear D. Trimming cost V 2 bases and J 0 bases, with 5 bases left between them. The CDR3 consists of 14 residues. DNA for the CDR3: TGTGCCAGCAGTTTATGGAGCTCTGGAAACACCATATATTTT. Its translation: CASSLWSSGNTIYF.

Many counts were recorded for this clonotype. This chain links TRBV6-5 with TRBJ2-3; TRBD1 matches at 7 bases. The CDR3 runs to 14 residues. Germline-derived CDR1 and CDR2 are MNHEY and SVGAGI. Unmatched junction bases numbered 5, after V lost 6 bases and J lost 2 bases. The CDR3 coding sequence is TGTGCCAGCAGCCCAGACAGGGCCACAGATACGCAGTATTTT. It encodes CASSPDRATDTQYF.

This clonotype appeared a few times. CDR3 nucleotide sequence: TGTGCCAGCAGTTTCGGCAGACCAGAGACCCAGTACTTC. It codes for CASSFGRPETQYF. The V and J genes are TRBV12-3 or TRBV12-4 and TRBJ2-5; D uncertain. V lost 3 bases, J lost 4 bases, and 9 bases lay in between. CDR3 size: 13 residues.

This clonotype was observed at least ten times. The chain has TRBV27 and TRBJ2-2; D unclear. The CDR3 loop spans 15 amino acids. Germline CDR1 MNHEY, CDR2 SMNVEV (reference sequence). V was clipped by 6 bases and J by 2 bases, with 13 bases between them. CDR3 in amino acids: CASREAGLNTGELFF. The CDR3 nucleotides read TGTGCCAGCAGAGAAGCCGGCCTAAACACCGGGGAGCTGTTTTTT.

This clonotype occurred a few times. The chain recombines TRBV5-1 with TRBJ1-1; TRBD1 aligns across 9 bases. The CDR3 loop spans 14 amino acids. Germline V CDR1 and CDR2: SGHRS, YFSETQ. V lost 4 bases and J lost 3; bases outside the gene matches: 4. CDR3 nucleotides: TGCGCCAGCAGCATAAGACAGGGGGACACTGAAGCTTTCTTT. It yields the protein CASSIRQGDTEAFF.

In its sample, this clonotype was seen a few times. The CDR3 bases are TGTGCCAGCAGTATGCTCGGGGCCAACGTCCTGACTTTC. Residues: CASSMLGANVLTF. This rearrangement joins TRBV27 to TRBJ2-6; D remains unclear. CDR3 size: 13 residues. V shed 5 bases and J shed 4 bases, with 6 bases lying between them. Germline V gives CDR1 MNHEY, CDR2 SMNVEV (reference sequence).

Ten or more counts support this clonotype. The rearrangement uses TRBV6-6 and TRBJ2-1, with 8 bases fitting TRBD2. The V gene end was trimmed by 4 bases and the J gene end by 7 bases; junction bases not matched to a gene: 3. Germline values: CDR1 MNHNY, CDR2 SVGAGI (reference sequence). The CDR3 spans 13 residues. The CDR3 reads CASSSGTRNEQFF. The CDR3 nucleotides read TGTGCCAGCAGTTCCGGGACTAGAAATGAGCAGTTCTTC.

This sequence joins TRBV6-1 and TRBJ1-1; TRBD1 is a possible D gene (6 bases). V lost 4 bases, J lost 1 base, and 10 bases lay in between. The length of the CDR3 is 14 residues. CDR1 and CDR2 from the germline V gene are MNHNS and SASEGT. The CDR3 DNA is TGTGCCAGCAGTGCCAGACAGGCGAACACTGAAGCTTTCTTT. This translates into CASSARQANTEAFF.

This rearrangement joins TRBV20-1 to TRBJ1-4; no clear D. The germline V gene has CDR1 DFQATT and CDR2 SNEGSKA (reference sequence). Trimming removed 0 bases from V and 4 bases from J, with 9 bases in between. The CDR3 sequence is 14 residues long. CDR3 DNA: TGCAGTGCTAGAGATGACGGAATTAATGAAAAACTGTTTTTT. As protein: CSARDDGINEKLFF.

This clonotype was observed a few times. The chain couples TRBV5-1 to TRBJ2-7; D ambiguous. V was pared by 0 bases and J by 2 bases, with 12 bases between. CDR1 is SGHRS, CDR2 YFSETQ, per germline. The CDR3 is 15 amino acids. The CDR3 DNA follows: TGCGCCAGCAGCTTGGATAGTACGATCACCTACGAGCAGTACTTC. Encoded protein: CASSLDSTITYEQYF.

The chain's CDR3 is CASSVNRAQMGGELFF. CDR3 DNA sequence: TGTGCCAGCAGCGTTAACCGAGCTCAGATGGGCGGGGAGCTGTTTTTT. The V gene is TRBV7-2, the J gene TRBJ2-2; D remains unclear. In germline, CDR1 is SGHTA, CDR2 FQGNSA. The CDR3 has 16 amino acids. Between the trimmed V and J ends, which lost 5 bases and 7 bases, there was a span of 20 bases.

The chain employs TRBV11-3 and TRBJ1-1; D is uncertain. The length of the CDR3 is 13 residues. V was clipped by 3 bases and J by 0 bases, with 5 bases between them. Germline V gene lookup returns CDR1 SGHNT and CDR2 YENEEA. CDR3 sequence: CASSFQLNTEAFF. The CDR3 nucleotides are TGTGCCAGCAGCTTTCAACTGAACACTGAAGCTTTCTTT.

This clonotype was observed many times. The chain couples TRBV12-3 or TRBV12-4 to TRBJ2-4; 12 positions match TRBD2. V shed 5 bases and J 14 bases; nucleotides not matched to a gene: 4. CDR3 length: 12 amino acids. In nucleotides, the CDR3 is TGTGCCAGCAGTCAACTAGCGGGGGGCAAGTACTTC. The encoded protein is CASSQLAGGKYF.

The chain employs TRBV5-4 and TRBJ2-2, with 10 bases matching TRBD1. The junction had 4 bases not matched to a gene; V was cut back by 4 bases and J by 4 bases. Germline values: CDR1 SGHNT, CDR2 YYREEE (reference sequence). The CDR3 has 15 amino acids. The CDR3 sequence: CASSPDRGSTGELFF. The CDR3 region has the DNA TGTGCCAGCAGCCCGGACAGGGGGAGCACCGGGGAGCTGTTTTTT.